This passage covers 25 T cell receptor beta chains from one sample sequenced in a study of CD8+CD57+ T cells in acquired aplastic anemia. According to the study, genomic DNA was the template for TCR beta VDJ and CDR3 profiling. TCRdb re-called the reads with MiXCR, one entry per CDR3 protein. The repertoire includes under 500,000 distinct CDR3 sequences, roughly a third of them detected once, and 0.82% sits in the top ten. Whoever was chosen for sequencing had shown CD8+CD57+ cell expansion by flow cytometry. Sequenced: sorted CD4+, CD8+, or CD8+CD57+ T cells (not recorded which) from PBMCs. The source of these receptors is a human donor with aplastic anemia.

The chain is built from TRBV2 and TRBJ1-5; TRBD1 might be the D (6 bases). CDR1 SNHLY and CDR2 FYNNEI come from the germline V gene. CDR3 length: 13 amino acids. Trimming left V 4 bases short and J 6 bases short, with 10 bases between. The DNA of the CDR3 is TGTGCCAGCAGTGGGACAGATGGTCAGCCCCAGCATTTT. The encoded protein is CASSGTDGQPQHF.

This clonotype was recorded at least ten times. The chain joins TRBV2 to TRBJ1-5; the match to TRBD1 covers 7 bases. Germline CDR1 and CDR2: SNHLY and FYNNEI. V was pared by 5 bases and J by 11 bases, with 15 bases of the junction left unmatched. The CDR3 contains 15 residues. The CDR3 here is CASSIGTAELGSQHF. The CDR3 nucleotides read TGTGCCAGCAGTATCGGGACAGCGGAGCTAGGGTCCCAGCATTTT.

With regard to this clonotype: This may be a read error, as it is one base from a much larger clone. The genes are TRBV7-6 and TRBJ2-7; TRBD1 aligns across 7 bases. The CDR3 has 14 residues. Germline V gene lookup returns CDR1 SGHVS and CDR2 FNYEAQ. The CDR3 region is CAGSPAGTAYEQYF. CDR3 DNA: TGCGCCGGCAGCCCAGCTGGGACAGCCTACGAGCAGTACTTC.

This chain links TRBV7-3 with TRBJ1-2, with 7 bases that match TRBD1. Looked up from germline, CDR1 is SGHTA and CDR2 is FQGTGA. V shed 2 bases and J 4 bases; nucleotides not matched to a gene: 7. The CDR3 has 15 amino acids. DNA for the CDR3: TGTGCCAGCAGCTTACTCCCAGGGGACAGCTATGGCTACACCTTC. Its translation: CASSLLPGDSYGYTF. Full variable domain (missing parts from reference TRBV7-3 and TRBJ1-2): GAGVSQTPSNKVTEKGKYVELRCDPISGHTALYWYRQSLGQGPEFLIYFQGTGAADDSGLPNDRFFAVRPEGSVSTLKIQRTERGDSAVYLCASSLLPGDSYGYTFGSGTRLTVV.

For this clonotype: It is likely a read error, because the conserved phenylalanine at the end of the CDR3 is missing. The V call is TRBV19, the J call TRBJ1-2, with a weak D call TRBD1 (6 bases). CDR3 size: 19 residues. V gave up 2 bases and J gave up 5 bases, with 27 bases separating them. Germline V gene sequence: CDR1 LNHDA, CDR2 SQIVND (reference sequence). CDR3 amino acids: CASSILTAQGSARAYGYTL. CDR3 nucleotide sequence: TGTGCCAGTAGTATACTCACGGCACAGGGAAGTGCCAGGGCTTATGGCTACACCCTC.

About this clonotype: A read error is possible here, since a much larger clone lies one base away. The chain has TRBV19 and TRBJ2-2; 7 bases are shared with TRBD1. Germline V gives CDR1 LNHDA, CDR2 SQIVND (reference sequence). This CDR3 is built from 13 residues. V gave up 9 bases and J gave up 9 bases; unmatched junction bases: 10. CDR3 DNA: TGTGCCAGCAGCTTTGACAGGGTCTGGGAGCTGTTTTTT. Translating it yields CASSFDRVWELFF.

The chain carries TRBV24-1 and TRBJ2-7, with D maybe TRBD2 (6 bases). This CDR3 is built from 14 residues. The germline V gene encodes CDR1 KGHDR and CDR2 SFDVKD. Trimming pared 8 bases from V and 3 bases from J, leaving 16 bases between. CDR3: CATTKSRGLYEQYF. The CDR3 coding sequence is TGTGCCACCACCAAGAGCCGGGGACTCTACGAGCAGTACTTC.

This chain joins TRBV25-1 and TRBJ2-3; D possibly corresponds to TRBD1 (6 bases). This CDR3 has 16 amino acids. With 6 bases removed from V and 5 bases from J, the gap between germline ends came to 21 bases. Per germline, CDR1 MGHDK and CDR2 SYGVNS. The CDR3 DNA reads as TGTGCCAGCAGACAAGAAATTAGGAGAGGGGGAGATACGCAGTATTTT. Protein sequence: CASRQEIRRGGDTQYF.

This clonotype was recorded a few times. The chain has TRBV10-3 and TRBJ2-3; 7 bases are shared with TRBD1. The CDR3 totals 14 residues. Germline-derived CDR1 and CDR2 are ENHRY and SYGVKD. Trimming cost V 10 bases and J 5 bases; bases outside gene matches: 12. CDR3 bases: TGTGCCAGCAGGCCGACAGGGACGGGAGATACGCAGTATTTT. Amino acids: CASRPTGTGDTQYF.

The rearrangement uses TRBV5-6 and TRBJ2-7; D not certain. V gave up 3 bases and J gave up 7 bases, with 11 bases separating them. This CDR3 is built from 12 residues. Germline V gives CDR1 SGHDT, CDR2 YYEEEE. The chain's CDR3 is CASSYGPLEQYF. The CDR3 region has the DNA TGTGCCAGCAGCTATGGACCACTAGAGCAGTACTTC.

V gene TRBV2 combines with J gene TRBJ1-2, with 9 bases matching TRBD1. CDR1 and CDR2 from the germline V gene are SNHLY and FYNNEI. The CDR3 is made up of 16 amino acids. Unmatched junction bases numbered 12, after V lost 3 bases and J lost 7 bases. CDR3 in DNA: TGTGCCAGCAGTGACCCCCCGGGACAGGGAAGTAGTGGCTACACCTTC. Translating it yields CASSDPPGQGSSGYTF. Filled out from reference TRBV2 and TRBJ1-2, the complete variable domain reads EPEVTQTPSHQVTQMGQEVILRCVPISNHLYFYWYRQILGQKVEFLVSFYNNEISEKSEIFDDQFSVERPDGSNFTLKIRSTKLEDSAMYFCASSDPPGQGSSGYTFGSGTRLTVV.

CDR3: CASSSPKRGGLGEQFF. In DNA form, the CDR3 reads TGTGCCAGCAGCTCCCCCAAGCGGGGGGGCCTCGGTGAGCAGTTCTTC. The rearrangement uses TRBV19 and TRBJ2-1, with 10 bases identical to TRBD2. The V gene end was trimmed by 9 bases and the J gene end by 9 bases; junction bases not matched to a gene: 17. The V gene's germline CDR1 is LNHDA and CDR2 SQIVND (reference sequence). The CDR3 spans 16 residues.

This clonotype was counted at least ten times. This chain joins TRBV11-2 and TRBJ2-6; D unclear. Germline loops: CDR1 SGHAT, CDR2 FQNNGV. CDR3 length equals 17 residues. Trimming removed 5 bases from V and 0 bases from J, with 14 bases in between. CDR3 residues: CASSRLGISSGANVLTF. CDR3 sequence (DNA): TGTGCCAGCAGCCGACTGGGGATTAGCTCTGGGGCCAACGTCCTGACTTTC.

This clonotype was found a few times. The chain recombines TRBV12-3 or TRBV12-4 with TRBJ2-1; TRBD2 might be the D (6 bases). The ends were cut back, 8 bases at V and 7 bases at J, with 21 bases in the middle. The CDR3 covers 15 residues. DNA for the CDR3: TGTGCCAGCCGGTCGAGAGTGTTAGCGGTTAATGAGCAGTTCTTC. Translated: CASRSRVLAVNEQFF.

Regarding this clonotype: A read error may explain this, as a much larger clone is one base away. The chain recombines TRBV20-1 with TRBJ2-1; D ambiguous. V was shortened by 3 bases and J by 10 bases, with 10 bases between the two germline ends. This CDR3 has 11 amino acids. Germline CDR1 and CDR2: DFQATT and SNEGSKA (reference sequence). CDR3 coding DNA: TGCAGTGCTAGTAAAGCAGGCGAGCAGTTCTTC. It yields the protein CSASKAGEQFF.

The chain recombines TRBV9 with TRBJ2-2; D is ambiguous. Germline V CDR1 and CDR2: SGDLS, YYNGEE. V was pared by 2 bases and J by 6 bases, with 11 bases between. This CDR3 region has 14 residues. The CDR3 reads CASSVSGVSGELFF. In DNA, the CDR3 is TGTGCCAGCAGCGTTAGTGGGGTCTCCGGGGAGCTGTTTTTT.

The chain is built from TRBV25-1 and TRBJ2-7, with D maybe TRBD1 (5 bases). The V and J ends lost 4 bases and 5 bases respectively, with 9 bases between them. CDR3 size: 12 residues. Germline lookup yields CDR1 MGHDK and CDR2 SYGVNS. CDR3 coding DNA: TGTGCCAGCAGTGCAGGGCTGGACGAGCAGTACTTC. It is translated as CASSAGLDEQYF.

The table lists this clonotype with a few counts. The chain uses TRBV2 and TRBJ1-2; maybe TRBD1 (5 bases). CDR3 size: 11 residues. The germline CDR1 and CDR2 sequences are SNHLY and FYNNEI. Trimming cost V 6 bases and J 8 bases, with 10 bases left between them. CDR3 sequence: CASSQGVGYTF. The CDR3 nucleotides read TGTGCCAGCAGCCAAGGGGTAGGCTACACCTTC.

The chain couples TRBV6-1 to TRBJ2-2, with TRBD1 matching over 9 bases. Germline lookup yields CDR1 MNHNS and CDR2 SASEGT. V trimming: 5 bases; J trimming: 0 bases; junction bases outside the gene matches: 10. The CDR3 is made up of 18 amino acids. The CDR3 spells CASSTTQGAGPNTGELFF. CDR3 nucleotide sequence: TGTGCCAGCAGTACGACACAGGGGGCGGGACCGAACACCGGGGAGCTGTTTTTT.

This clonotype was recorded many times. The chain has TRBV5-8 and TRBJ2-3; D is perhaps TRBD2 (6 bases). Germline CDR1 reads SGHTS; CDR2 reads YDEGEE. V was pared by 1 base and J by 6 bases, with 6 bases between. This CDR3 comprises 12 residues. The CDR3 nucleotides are TGTGCCAGCAGCTTGCGGGGGGATACGCAGTATTTT. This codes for CASSLRGDTQYF.

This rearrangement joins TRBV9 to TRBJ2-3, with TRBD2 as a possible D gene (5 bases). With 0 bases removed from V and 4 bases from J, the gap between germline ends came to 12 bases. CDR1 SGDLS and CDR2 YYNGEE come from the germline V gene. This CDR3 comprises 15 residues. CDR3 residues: CASSVVSESADTQYF. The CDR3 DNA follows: TGTGCCAGCAGCGTAGTTAGCGAGAGCGCAGATACGCAGTATTTT.

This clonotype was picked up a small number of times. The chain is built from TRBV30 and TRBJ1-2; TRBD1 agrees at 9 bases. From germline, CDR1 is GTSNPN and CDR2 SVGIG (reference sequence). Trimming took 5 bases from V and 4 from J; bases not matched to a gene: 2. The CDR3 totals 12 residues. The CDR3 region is CAWAQGAYGYTF. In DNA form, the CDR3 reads TGTGCCTGGGCACAGGGGGCCTATGGCTACACCTTC.

CDR3 sequence (DNA): TGTGCCAGCAGTAGGGGACCATTCAACGAGCAGTACTTC. The encoded protein is CASSRGPFNEQYF. This sequence joins TRBV7-2 and TRBJ2-7; D possibly uses TRBD1 or TRBD2 (5 bases each). From germline, CDR1 is SGHTA and CDR2 FQGNSA. Trimming cost V 6 bases and J 5 bases, with 14 bases left between them. This CDR3 is built from 13 residues.

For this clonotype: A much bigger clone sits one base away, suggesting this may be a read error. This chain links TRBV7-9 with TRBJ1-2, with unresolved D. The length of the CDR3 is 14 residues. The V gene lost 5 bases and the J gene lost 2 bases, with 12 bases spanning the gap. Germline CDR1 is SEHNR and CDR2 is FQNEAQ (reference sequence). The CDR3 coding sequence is TGTGCCAGCAGCCGGACCGCCGCCAACTATGGCTACACCTTC. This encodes CASSRTAANYGYTF.

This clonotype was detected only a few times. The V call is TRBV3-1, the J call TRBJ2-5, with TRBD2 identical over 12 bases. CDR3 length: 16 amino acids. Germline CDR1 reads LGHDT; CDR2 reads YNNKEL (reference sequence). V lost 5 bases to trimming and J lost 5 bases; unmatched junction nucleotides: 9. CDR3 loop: CASSTRLAGAGETQYF. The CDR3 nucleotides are TGTGCCAGCAGCACCCGACTAGCGGGGGCGGGGGAGACCCAGTACTTC.